This T cell receptor (beta chain) derives from a study of T cell responses to AZD1222 COVID-19 vaccine. The assay was immunoSEQ multiplex PCR, and TCRdb's table has in-frame clones only and misses some. The data hold under 130,000 clones, with roughly 90% observed a single time. For this clone: Its specificity is unknown.

Study-wide results and limits: Unmutated regions of variants are reportedly targeted by nearly half of spike-specific TCRs. Repertoire sampling was restricted to post-peak T cell response timepoints.

The CDR3 runs to 14 residues. Trimming removed 3 bases at V and 1 base at J, with 9 bases between. Per germline, CDR1 MNHEY and CDR2 SMNVEV (reference sequence). This receptor was taken from an adult in good health. The sample here was peripheral blood, taken on day 0 of AZD1222 vaccination. The chain carries TRBV27 and TRBJ1-1; D gene unclear. CDR3 residues: CASSFRLPNTEAFF. CDR3 bases: TGTGCCAGCAGTTTTCGGCTCCCGAACACTGAAGCTTTCTTT.